One and the same sample provided the 15 T cell receptor beta chains below, sequenced in a study of control samples from healthy donors and cancer patients. Here immunoSEQ multiplex PCR was the method, and the copy in TCRdb shows in-frame clones only, minus some. The sample gives 130,000 or so clones, less than 95% of which show up once; less than 8.5% is in the top ten. The sequencing sample was made of blood. These TCRs come from a man younger than 35 in good health.

The genes are TRBV30 and TRBJ1-2; unclear D gene. This CDR3 is built from 14 residues. From germline, CDR1 is GTSNPN and CDR2 SVGIG (reference sequence). CDR3 region: CAQRGGRPSYGYTF. The CDR3 DNA sequence: TGTGCACAACGGGGTGGCAGACCGAGCTATGGCTACACCTTC.

The chain combines TRBV5-1 with TRBJ2-2, with 8 bases identical to TRBD1. The length of the CDR3 is 14 residues. The germline gives CDR1 SGHRS, CDR2 YFSETQ. The trim removed 4 bases at V and 5 bases at J, leaving 4 bases unmatched. The CDR3 sequence is CASSGWTGTGELFF. The CDR3, as DNA: TGCGCCAGCAGCGGTTGGACAGGGACCGGGGAGCTGTTTTTT.

This chain links TRBV2 with TRBJ1-4; D is uncertain. Trimming cost V 7 bases and J 6 bases, with 15 bases left between them. CDR3 length: 14 residues. Germline values: CDR1 SNHLY, CDR2 FYNNEI. CDR3 sequence: CASTPAWEDEKLFF. The CDR3 coding sequence is TGTGCCAGCACCCCCGCATGGGAGGATGAAAAACTGTTTTTT.

The chain links TRBV6-1 to TRBJ1-5; D not resolved. From germline, CDR1 is MNHNS and CDR2 SASEGT. The V end lost 3 bases, the J end lost 2 bases, and 17 bases lay between the germline ends. The CDR3 covers 17 residues. This CDR3 reads CASSDGRLLVGNQPQHF. CDR3 DNA: TGTGCCAGCAGTGACGGGCGCCTTCTAGTGGGCAATCAGCCCCAGCATTTT.

The chain links TRBV30 to TRBJ1-4, with TRBD1 identical over 7 bases. This CDR3 spans 16 amino acids. After removal of 2 bases from V and 0 bases from J, the junction contained 6 bases not matched to a gene. The germline gives CDR1 GTSNPN, CDR2 SVGIG (reference sequence). CDR3 DNA: TGTGCCTGGAGTCCGGGACAGAGAACAACTAATGAAAAACTGTTTTTT. Amino acids: CAWSPGQRTTNEKLFF. Variable domain in full (rest from reference TRBV30 and TRBJ1-4): SQTIHQWPATLVQPVGSPLSLECTVEGTSNPNLYWYRQAAGRGLQLLFYSVGIGQISSEVPQNLSASRPQDRQFILSSKKLLLSDSGFYLCAWSPGQRTTNEKLFFGSGTQLSVL.

The rearrangement links TRBV3-1 (or the pseudogene TRBV3-2) to TRBJ1-2; unclear D gene. Trimming shortened V by 3 bases and J by 2 bases, and 4 bases separated the two germline ends. CDR3 length: 12 residues. Germline V gene lookup returns CDR1 LGHDT and CDR2 YNNKEL (reference sequence). CDR3 amino acids: CASSQVNYGYTF. Here the CDR3 DNA reads TGTGCCAGCAGCCAGGTGAACTATGGCTACACCTTC.

This clone turned up a few times. The chain joins TRBV5-4 to TRBJ2-3, with 14 bases matching TRBD2. Per the germline V gene, CDR1 is SGHNT and CDR2 is YYREEE (reference sequence). The CDR3 has 18 amino acids. The J segment lost 1 base and the V segment lost 3 bases, leaving 7 bases of the junction unmatched. The CDR3 region has the DNA TGTGCCAGCAGCTCGGGACTAGCGGGGGTGGGGCGCACAGATACGCAGTATTTT. Translated: CASSSGLAGVGRTDTQYF.

J is TRBJ1-1 and V is TRBV7-9; TRBD1 agrees at 7 bases. Losses at the gene ends were 6 bases for V and 3 bases for J; bases not matched to a gene: 10. The CDR3 runs 15 residues. CDR1 and CDR2 from the germline V gene are SEHNR and FQNEAQ (reference sequence). CDR3 coding DNA: TGTGCCAGCAGAACTCGACAGGGTCCATACACTGAAGCTTTCTTT. It yields the protein CASRTRQGPYTEAFF.

The chain couples TRBV4-1 to TRBJ2-5; D perhaps matches TRBD1 (6 bases). Trimming took 3 bases from V and 2 from J, leaving 16 bases between them. The CDR3 consists of 16 residues. In germline, CDR1 is MGHRA, CDR2 YSYEKL. CDR3 sequence (DNA): TGCGCCAGCAGCCAGACACCGGGACACCTACAAGAGACCCAGTACTTC. Its translation is CASSQTPGHLQETQYF.

V usage is TRBV2 and J usage is TRBJ1-3; D unclear. Looked up from germline, CDR1 is SNHLY and CDR2 is FYNNEI. Trimming stripped 2 bases from V and 0 bases from J, with 2 bases between. The CDR3 totals 13 residues. CDR3 amino acids: CASSERSGNTIYF. The CDR3 bases are TGTGCCAGCAGTGAACGCTCTGGAAACACCATATATTTT.

The chain joins TRBV5-1 to TRBJ2-2, with D uncertain. CDR1 and CDR2 from the germline V gene are SGHRS and YFSETQ. The CDR3 has 15 residues. The V gene lost 4 bases and the J gene lost 3 bases, with 13 bases spanning the gap. This CDR3 reads CASSRDRADTGELFF. As DNA, the CDR3 is TGCGCCAGCAGCAGGGATCGGGCGGACACCGGGGAGCTGTTTTTT.

This chain joins TRBV28 and TRBJ2-2, with D hard to call. The V and J ends lost 4 bases and 6 bases respectively, with 3 bases between them. CDR1 and CDR2 from the germline V gene are MDHEN and SYDVKM. This CDR3 is 11 amino acids long. The CDR3 DNA reads TGTGCCAGCAGTTCCCCCGGGGAGCTGTTTTTT. It encodes CASSSPGELFF.

The V and J genes are TRBV7-4 and TRBJ1-4, with D perhaps TRBD1 (5 bases). Trimming removed 5 bases at V and 0 bases at J, with 16 bases between. CDR3 size: 17 residues. Germline assignment: CDR1 SGHVT and CDR2 SQSDAQ. In DNA, the CDR3 is TGTGCCAGCAGCCCCACCGGGGGTGTTGCAACTAATGAAAAACTGTTTTTT. This sequence encodes CASSPTGGVATNEKLFF.

This chain uses TRBV10-2 with TRBJ2-7, with D unresolved. The ends were cut back, 7 bases at V and 1 base at J, with 8 bases in the middle. The CDR3 is 12 residues long. Germline CDR1 reads WSHSY; CDR2 reads SAAADI. This CDR3 reads CASTDASYEQYF. CDR3 in DNA: TGCGCCAGCACGGACGCATCCTACGAGCAGTACTTC.

The chain employs TRBV7-6 and TRBJ2-5; D is possibly TRBD2 (7 bases). V lost 0 bases to trimming and J lost 5 bases, with 13 bases between them. Germline loops: CDR1 SGHVS, CDR2 FNYEAQ. The CDR3 extends over 15 amino acids. CDR3 DNA sequence: TGTGCCAGCAGCTTAGCGGGGGGGCCGGGTGAGACCCAGTACTTC. Its translation is CASSLAGGPGETQYF.